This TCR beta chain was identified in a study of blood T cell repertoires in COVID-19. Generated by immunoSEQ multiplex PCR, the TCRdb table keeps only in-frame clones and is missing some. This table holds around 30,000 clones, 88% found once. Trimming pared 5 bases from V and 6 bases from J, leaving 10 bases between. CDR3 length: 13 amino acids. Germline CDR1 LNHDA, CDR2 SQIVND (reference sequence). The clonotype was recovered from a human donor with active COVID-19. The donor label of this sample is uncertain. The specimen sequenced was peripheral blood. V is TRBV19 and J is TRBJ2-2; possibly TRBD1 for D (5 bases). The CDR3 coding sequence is TGTGCCAGTAGTTTCCAGGGTTCCGGGGAGCTGTTTTTT. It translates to CASSFQGSGELFF. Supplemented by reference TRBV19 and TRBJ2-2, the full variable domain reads DGGITQSPKYLFRKEGQNVTLSCEQNLNHDAMYWYRQDPGQGLRLIYYSQIVNDFQKGDIAEGYSVSREKKESFPLTVTSAQKNPTAFYLCASSFQGSGELFFGEGSRLTVL.